This paragraph reports one T cell receptor (beta chain). Antigen specificity is unknown. TCRdb's table, derived via immunoSEQ multiplex PCR, lists solely in-frame clones and lacks some. This table holds around 60,000 clones, 92% found once. This CDR3 region has 15 residues. J was trimmed by 2 bases and V by 5 bases; bases with no gene match: 4. CDR1 and CDR2 from the germline V gene are SGHAT and FQNNGV. While the first cohort had over 650 subjects, the donors belonged to the separate validation cohort of 100 to 150 subjects. The sample is drawn from a study of cytomegalovirus exposure and HLA in healthy donors. Study-wide context: The platform used for the roughly 130 validation repertoires matched that of the approximately 670 first-cohort repertoires, a later analysis reported. General study results and limits: Most observed TCR sequences were rare, whereas some public TCRs were detected in many donors. Cytomegalovirus association was listed for 150 or so TCR beta chains.

The chain links TRBV11-2 to TRBJ2-1; TRBD1 agrees at 9 bases. The sequenced sample consisted of PBMCs. This clonotype originated in a young woman in good health and CMV-seronegative. As DNA, the CDR3 is TGTGCCAGCAGCCCCACAGGGGGCCCCTACAATGAGCAGTTCTTC. This sequence encodes CASSPTGGPYNEQFF.